The source of this TCR beta chain is a study of shared clonotypes between healthy human individuals. Notes on the study in general: Roughly 5% of naive CD4 clonotypes were shared across several donors.

Clones were sequenced by immunoSEQ multiplex PCR, and TCRdb holds only the in-frame ones, with some missing. Among roughly 400,000 clones listed, 95% to 97% were seen once. Comment on this clone: The antigen is undetermined. Additional DNA sequences in this sample encode the identical CDR3.

Germline CDR1 reads SGHRS; CDR2 reads YFSETQ. This CDR3 spans 13 amino acids. Trimming shortened V by 2 bases and J by 2 bases, and 7 bases separated the two germline ends. This sequence was found in a man aged 30 to 45 in good health. The rearrangement joins TRBV5-1 to TRBJ2-5, with D perhaps TRBD2 (5 bases). The source material was memory CD8+ T cells sorted from blood. Subset of the sample: CD45RO+ cells pooled with CCR7-negative TemRA cells. The CDR3 region has the DNA TGCGCCAGCAGCTTTGGCGGGCAAGAGACCCAGTACTTC. Translated, it gives CASSFGGQETQYF.